These 10 T cell receptor beta chains originate from one sample sequenced in a study of cytomegalovirus exposure and HLA in healthy donors. Assay used: immunoSEQ multiplex PCR; TCRdb lists only in-frame clones, some missing. Among under 200,000 clones listed, approximately 96% were seen once. Material for sequencing was PBMCs. Source of these receptors: a woman under 30 in good health and CMV-seronegative.

The CDR3 DNA reads as TGTGCCACCAAGGGGGTCTCCCCCGGGGAGCTGTTTTTT. It yields the protein CATKGVSPGELFF. V usage is TRBV11-2 and J usage is TRBJ2-2, with a weak D call TRBD1 (6 bases). The CDR3 extends over 13 amino acids. Between the trimmed V and J ends, which lost 10 bases and 6 bases, there was a span of 15 bases. Germline lookup yields CDR1 SGHAT and CDR2 FQNNGV.

The genes are TRBV6-6 and TRBJ1-1; a weak D match, TRBD1 (6 bases). Trimming took off 9 bases at V and 6 bases at J, with 17 bases between the two ends. CDR3 length: 13 amino acids. Germline V CDR1 and CDR2: MNHNY, SVGAGI (reference sequence). The chain's CDR3 is CASEPGVFPEAFF. In DNA, the CDR3 is TGTGCCAGTGAACCAGGGGTATTCCCTGAAGCTTTCTTT.

The gene calls are TRBV11-3 and TRBJ2-1; 7 bases agree with TRBD2. Germline V gene lookup returns CDR1 SGHNT and CDR2 YENEEA. Losses at the gene ends were 1 base for V and 13 bases for J; bases not matched to a gene: 7. CDR3 length: 13 amino acids. The CDR3 DNA follows: TGTGCCAGCAGCTTAGCATCCGCGGGGGTACAGTTCTTC. This sequence encodes CASSLASAGVQFF.

The chain carries TRBV4-2 and TRBJ2-1; 8 bases agree with TRBD2. Germline loops: CDR1 LGHNA, CDR2 YNFKEQ. The CDR3 is 15 amino acids. V trimming: 0 bases; J trimming: 12 bases; junction bases outside the gene matches: 10. CDR3 region: CASSQDLSSGVLQFF. CDR3 sequence (DNA): TGTGCCAGCAGCCAAGATCTGAGTAGCGGGGTCTTGCAGTTCTTC.

The rearrangement links TRBV6-5 to TRBJ1-2; D is unclear. The CDR3 spans 15 residues. Germline-derived CDR1 and CDR2 are MNHEY and SVGAGI. Trimming pared 6 bases from V and 1 base from J, leaving 15 bases between. This CDR3 reads CASSPTSVFNYGYTF. For the CDR3, the DNA is TGTGCCAGCAGCCCTACGAGTGTATTTAACTATGGCTACACCTTC.

The chain has TRBV9 and TRBJ2-5, with a tentative D call TRBD1 (6 bases). V was clipped by 0 bases and J by 2 bases, with 14 bases between them. The germline V gene encodes CDR1 SGDLS and CDR2 YYNGEE. The CDR3 is 16 residues long. The CDR3 DNA reads as TGTGCCAGCAGCGTAGATGGTGGGGACATTCAAGAGACCCAGTACTTC. This codes for CASSVDGGDIQETQYF.

The chain links TRBV7-9 to TRBJ1-2; D remains ambiguous. V was trimmed by 1 base and J by 7 bases, leaving 7 bases between them. The CDR3 runs 12 residues. Germline V lookup: CDR1 SEHNR, CDR2 FQNEAQ (reference sequence). CDR3 sequence: CASSLDFSGYTF. CDR3 DNA sequence: TGTGCCAGCAGCTTAGACTTCTCTGGCTACACCTTC. The whole variable domain, remainder taken from reference TRBV7-9 and TRBJ1-2, is DTGVSQNPRHKITKRGQNVTFRCDPISEHNRLYWYRQTLGQGPEFLTYFQNEAQLEKSRLLSDRFSAERPKGSFSTLEIQRTEQGDSAMYLCASSLDFSGYTFGSGTRLTVV.

V usage is TRBV5-1 and J usage is TRBJ2-2, with 8 bases identical to TRBD2. CDR1 is SGHRS and CDR2 is YFSETQ in the germline V gene. V was clipped by 4 bases and J by 5 bases; unmatched bases: 10. This CDR3 comprises 16 residues. The CDR3 spells CASSPRTSPETGELFF. The CDR3, as DNA: TGCGCCAGCAGCCCGCGGACTAGCCCCGAAACCGGGGAGCTGTTTTTT.

This clone was seen once. This sequence joins TRBV5-1 and TRBJ1-1; no clear D gene. CDR1 and CDR2 from the germline V gene are SGHRS and YFSETQ. V shed 0 bases and J shed 7 bases, with 7 bases lying between them. CDR3 length: 12 residues. The CDR3 DNA is TGCGCCAGCAGCTTGGGCAGTGTTGAAGCTTTCTTT. Residues: CASSLGSVEAFF.

This clone was observed once. This chain uses TRBV6-6 with TRBJ2-5, with TRBD2 matching 9 bases. Trimming at V came to 5 bases and at J to 5 bases, leaving 0 bases not matched to a gene. This CDR3 is 12 amino acids long. Germline V gene data show CDR1 as MNHNY and CDR2 as SVGAGI (reference sequence). CDR3 amino acids: CASSAGGETQYF. The CDR3 nucleotides read TGTGCCAGCAGTGCGGGGGGGGAGACCCAGTACTTC.